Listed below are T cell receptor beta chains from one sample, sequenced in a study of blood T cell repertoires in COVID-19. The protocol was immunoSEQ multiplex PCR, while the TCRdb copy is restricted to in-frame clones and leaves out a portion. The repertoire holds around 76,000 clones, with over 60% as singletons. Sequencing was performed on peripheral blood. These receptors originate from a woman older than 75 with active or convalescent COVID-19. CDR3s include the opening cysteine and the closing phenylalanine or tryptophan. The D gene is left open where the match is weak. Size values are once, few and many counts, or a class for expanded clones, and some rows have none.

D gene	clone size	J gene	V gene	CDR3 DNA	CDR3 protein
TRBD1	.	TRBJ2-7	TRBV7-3	TGTGCCAGCAGTGACAGGGGCGGGTTAGAGCAGTACTTC	CASSDRGGLEQYF
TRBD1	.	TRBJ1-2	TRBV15	TGTGCCACCAGCAGAGAGGCGGACAGGGGGCTGGGTGGCTACACCTTC	CATSREADRGLGGYTF
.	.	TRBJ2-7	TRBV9	TGTGCCAGCAGCGTGGCAGGGGAGGGCGAGCAGTACTTC	CASSVAGEGEQYF
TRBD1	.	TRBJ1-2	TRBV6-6	TGTGCCAGCAGTTACCAGGACAGGGGCTACACCTTC	CASSYQDRGYTF
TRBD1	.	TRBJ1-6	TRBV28	TGTGCCAGCGGCAAAACAGGGGCTAATTCACCCCTCCACTTT	CASGKTGANSPLHF
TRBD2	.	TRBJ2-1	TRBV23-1	TGCGCCAGCTTAAAGCGGGGGTTCGGGTGGAAGGCAAATGAGCAGTTCTTC	CASLKRGFGWKANEQFF
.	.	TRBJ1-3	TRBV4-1	TGCGCCAGCAGCCAAGATATTTCGTCTAGAAACACCATATATTTT	CASSQDISSRNTIYF
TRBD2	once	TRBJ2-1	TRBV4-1	TGCGCCAGCAGCCAGCTCCCGGGACTAGCGGGGGTTGAGCAGTTCTTC	CASSQLPGLAGVEQFF
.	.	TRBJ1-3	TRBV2	TGTGCCAGCAGTTTCCGCCTCTCGGGAGGGAACACCATATATTTT	CASSFRLSGGNTIYF
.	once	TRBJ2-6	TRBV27	TGTGCCAGCAGTTACGGGGAAGGTGGGGCCAACGTCCTGACTTTC	CASSYGEGGANVLTF
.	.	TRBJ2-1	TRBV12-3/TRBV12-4	TGTGCCAGCAGTTTAATGGCGGGATTGCAGTTCTTC	CASSLMAGLQFF
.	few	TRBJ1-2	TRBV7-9	TGTGCCAGCAGCTTAGTGAGCGGGATCGGCTACACCTTC	CASSLVSGIGYTF
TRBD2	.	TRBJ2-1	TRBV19	TGTGCCAGTAGTATAATGCCAGCGGGGGCCTCCTCCTACAATGAGCAGTTCTTC	CASSIMPAGASSYNEQFF
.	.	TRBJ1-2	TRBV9	TGTGCCAGCAGCGTAGAAGACAGGTACTATGGCTACACCTTC	CASSVEDRYYGYTF
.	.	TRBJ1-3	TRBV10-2	TGCGCCAGCAGTGAGTCGGACAGCTCTGGAAACACCATATATTTT	CASSESDSSGNTIYF
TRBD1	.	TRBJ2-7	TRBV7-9	TGTGCCAGCAGCTTGGGACAGGGAAGGACCTACGAGCAGTACTTC	CASSLGQGRTYEQYF
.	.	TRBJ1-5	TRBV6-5	TGTGCCAGCAGCCAGGTTGGGAATCAGCCCCAGCATTTT	CASSQVGNQPQHF
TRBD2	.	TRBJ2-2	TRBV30	TGTGCCTGGAGTAAAAAAGTGGGAGGGACCGGGGAGCTGTTTTTT	CAWSKKVGGTGELFF
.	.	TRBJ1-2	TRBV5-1	TGCGCCAGCACCTTTCGACGAGGGGGGGATGGCTACACCTTC	CASTFRRGGDGYTF
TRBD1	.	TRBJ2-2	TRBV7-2	TGTGCCAGCAGCTTTAATCGGGACAGGGGAATCACCGGGGAGCTGTTTTTT	CASSFNRDRGITGELFF
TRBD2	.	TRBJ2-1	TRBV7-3	TGTGCCAGCAGCTTGGGCCACGGCGGGGGGACTTACAATGAGCAGTTCTTC	CASSLGHGGGTYNEQFF
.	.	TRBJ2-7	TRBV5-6	TGTGCCAGCAGCTTCGGGACAAAGTACGAGCAGTACTTC	CASSFGTKYEQYF
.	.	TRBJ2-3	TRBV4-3	TGCGCCAGCAGCCAAGATTACGGGGCAGATACGCAGTATTTT	CASSQDYGADTQYF
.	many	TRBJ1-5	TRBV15	TGTGCCACCAGCGAAAGAGGGGAGGGATATAGCAATCAGCCCCAGCATTTT	CATSERGEGYSNQPQHF
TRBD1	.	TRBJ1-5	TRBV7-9	TGTGCCAGCAGCTTAGTGACAGGGGGCCCGGCCCGCAATCAGCCCCAGCATTTT	CASSLVTGGPARNQPQHF
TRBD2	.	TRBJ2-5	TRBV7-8	TGTGCCAGCAGCTTTAGGGGACTAGCGGGGGGAAAGTACCAAGAGACCCAATACTTC	CASSFRGLAGGKYQETQYF
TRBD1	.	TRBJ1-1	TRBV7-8	TGTGCCAGCAGCAGAGCCGGGACAGGGGACGTGATGAACACTGAAGCTTTCTTT	CASSRAGTGDVMNTEAFF